This T cell receptor (beta chain) was obtained from a study of blood T cells in healthy people across ages. A J-beta primer mix and a sample-barcoded 5' primer were used in a second PCR of about 7 to 12 cycles. TCRdb ran MiXCR on the 5' RACE reads and lists one entry per CDR3 protein. The repertoire consists of approximately 800,000 distinct CDR3 sequences, with more than 20% occurring once and the leading ten covering around 3.6%. Between the trimmed V and J ends, which lost 2 bases and 9 bases, there was a span of 17 bases. Looked up from germline, CDR1 is MDHEN and CDR2 is SYDVKM. This CDR3 spans 14 amino acids. This clonotype turned up a few times. A further study also used this sample, focusing on T cells of mothers and their children.

The specimen sequenced was blood. The sequence came from a boy between 10 and 17 years old in good health. The V gene is TRBV28, the J gene TRBJ2-7; D is unclear. The CDR3 sequence: CASSLTGPRRVQYF. CDR3 DNA: TGTGCCAGCAGTTTAACCGGACCCCGTAGGGTGCAGTACTTC.